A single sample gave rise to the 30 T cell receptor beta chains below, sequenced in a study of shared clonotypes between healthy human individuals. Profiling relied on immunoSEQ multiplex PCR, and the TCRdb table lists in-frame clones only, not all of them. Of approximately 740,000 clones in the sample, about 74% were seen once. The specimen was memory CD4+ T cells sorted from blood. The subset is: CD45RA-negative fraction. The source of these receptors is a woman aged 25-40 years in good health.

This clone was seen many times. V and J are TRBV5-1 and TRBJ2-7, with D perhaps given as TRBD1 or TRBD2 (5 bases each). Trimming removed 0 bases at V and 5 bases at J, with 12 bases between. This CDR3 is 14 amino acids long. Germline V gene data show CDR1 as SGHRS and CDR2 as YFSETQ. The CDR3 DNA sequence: TGCGCCAGCAGCTTGGCCCCAGGGAGCGACGAGCAGTACTTC. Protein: CASSLAPGSDEQYF.

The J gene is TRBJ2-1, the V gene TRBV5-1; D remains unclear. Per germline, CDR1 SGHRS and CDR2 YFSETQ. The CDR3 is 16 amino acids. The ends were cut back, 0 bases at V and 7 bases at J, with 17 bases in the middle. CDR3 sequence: CASSLVGDLLGNEQFF. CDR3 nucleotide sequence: TGCGCCAGCAGCTTGGTTGGAGACCTCTTGGGGAATGAGCAGTTCTTC.

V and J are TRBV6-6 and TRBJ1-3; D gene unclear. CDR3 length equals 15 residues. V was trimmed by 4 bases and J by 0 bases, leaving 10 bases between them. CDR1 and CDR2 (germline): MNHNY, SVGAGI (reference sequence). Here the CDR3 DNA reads TGTGCCAGCAGTTCACAGCGCCCCTCTGGAAACACCATATATTTT. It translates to CASSSQRPSGNTIYF.

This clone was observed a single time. The CDR3 coding sequence is TGTGCCAGCAGTTTTCAGGGTGATTCCTACGAGCAGTACTTC. Encoded protein: CASSFQGDSYEQYF. The chain carries TRBV6-6 and TRBJ2-7, with D maybe TRBD1 (5 bases). Trimming shortened V by 4 bases and J by 1 base, and 11 bases separated the two germline ends. The germline CDR1 and CDR2 sequences are MNHNY and SVGAGI (reference sequence). The CDR3 length is 14 residues.

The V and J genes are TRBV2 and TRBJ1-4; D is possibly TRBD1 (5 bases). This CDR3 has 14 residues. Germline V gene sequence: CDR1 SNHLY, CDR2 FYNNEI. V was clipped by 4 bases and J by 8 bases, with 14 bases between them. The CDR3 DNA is TGTGCCAGCAGTGTATCAGGGTTCGGGGAAAAACTGTTTTTT. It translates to CASSVSGFGEKLFF.

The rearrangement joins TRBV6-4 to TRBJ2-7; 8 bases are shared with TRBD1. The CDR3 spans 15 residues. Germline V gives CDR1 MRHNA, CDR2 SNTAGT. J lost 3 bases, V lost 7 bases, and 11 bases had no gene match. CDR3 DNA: TGTGCCAGCACCCACCGTGGACAGGGCCACTACGAGCAGTACTTC. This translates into CASTHRGQGHYEQYF.

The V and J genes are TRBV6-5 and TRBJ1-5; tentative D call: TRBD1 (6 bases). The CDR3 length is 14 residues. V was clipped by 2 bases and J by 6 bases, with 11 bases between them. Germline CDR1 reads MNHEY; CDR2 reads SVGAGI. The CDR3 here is CASSYGEGGQPQHF. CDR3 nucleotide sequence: TGTGCCAGCAGTTACGGAGAGGGGGGTCAGCCCCAGCATTTT.

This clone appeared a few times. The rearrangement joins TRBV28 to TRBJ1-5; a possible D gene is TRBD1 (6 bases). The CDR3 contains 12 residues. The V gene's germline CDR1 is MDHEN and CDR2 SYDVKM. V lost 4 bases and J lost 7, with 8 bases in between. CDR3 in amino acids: CASSYRAQPQHF. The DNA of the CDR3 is TGTGCCAGCAGTTACAGGGCCCAGCCCCAGCATTTT.

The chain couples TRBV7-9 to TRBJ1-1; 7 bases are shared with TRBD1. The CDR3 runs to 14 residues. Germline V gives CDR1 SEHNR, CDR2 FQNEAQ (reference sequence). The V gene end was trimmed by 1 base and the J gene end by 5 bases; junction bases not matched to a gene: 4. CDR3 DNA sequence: TGTGCCAGCAGCTTAGGAGTGACAGGGACTGAAGCTTTCTTT. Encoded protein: CASSLGVTGTEAFF. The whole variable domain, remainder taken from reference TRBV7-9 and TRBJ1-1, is DTGVSQNPRHKITKRGQNVTFRCDPISEHNRLYWYRQTLGQGPEFLTYFQNEAQLEKSRLLSDRFSAERPKGSFSTLEIQRTEQGDSAMYLCASSLGVTGTEAFFGQGTRLTVV.

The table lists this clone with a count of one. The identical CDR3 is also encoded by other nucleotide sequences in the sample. CDR3 amino acids: CASSLPGSETQYF. The CDR3 DNA reads TGCGCCAGCAGCTTGCCCGGTTCAGAGACCCAGTACTTC. The chain joins TRBV5-1 to TRBJ2-5, with no clear D. Germline CDR1 reads SGHRS; CDR2 reads YFSETQ. V lost 1 base and J 4 bases, leaving 8 bases between the germline ends. The CDR3 loop spans 13 amino acids. Supplemented by reference TRBV5-1 and TRBJ2-5, the full variable domain reads KAGVTQTPRYLIKTRGQQVTLSCSPISGHRSVSWYQQTPGQGLQFLFEYFSETQRNKGNFPGRFSGRQFSNSRSEMNVSTLELGDSALYLCASSLPGSETQYFGPGTRLLVL.

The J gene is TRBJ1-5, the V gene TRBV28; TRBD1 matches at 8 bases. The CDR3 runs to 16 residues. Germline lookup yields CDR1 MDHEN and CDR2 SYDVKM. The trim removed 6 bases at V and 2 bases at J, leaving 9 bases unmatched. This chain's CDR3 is CASRGTGGLGNQPQHF. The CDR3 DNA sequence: TGTGCCAGCAGAGGAACAGGGGGTCTCGGCAATCAGCCCCAGCATTTT.

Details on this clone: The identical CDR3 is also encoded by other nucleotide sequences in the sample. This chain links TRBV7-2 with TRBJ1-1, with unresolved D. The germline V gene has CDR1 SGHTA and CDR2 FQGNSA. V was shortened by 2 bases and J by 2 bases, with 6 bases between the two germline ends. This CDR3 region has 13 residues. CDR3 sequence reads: CASSLQRNTEAFF. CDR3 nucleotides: TGTGCCAGCAGCTTACAGAGAAACACTGAAGCTTTCTTT.

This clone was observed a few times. CDR3: CASSGLATYNEQFF. CDR3 sequence (DNA): TGTGCCAGCAGCGGACTAGCGACCTACAATGAGCAGTTCTTC. The V call is TRBV2, the J call TRBJ2-1; 9 bases map to TRBD2. Trimming removed 6 bases from V and 2 bases from J; junction bases left unmatched: 2. Germline lookup yields CDR1 SNHLY and CDR2 FYNNEI. The CDR3 consists of 14 residues.

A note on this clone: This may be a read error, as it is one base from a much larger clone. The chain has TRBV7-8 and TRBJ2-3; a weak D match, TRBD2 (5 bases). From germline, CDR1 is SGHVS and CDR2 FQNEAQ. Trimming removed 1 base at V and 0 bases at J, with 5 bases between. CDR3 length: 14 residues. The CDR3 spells CASSLGRSTDTQYF. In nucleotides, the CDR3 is TGTGCCAGCAGCTTAGGGAGGAGCACAGATACGCAGTATTTT.

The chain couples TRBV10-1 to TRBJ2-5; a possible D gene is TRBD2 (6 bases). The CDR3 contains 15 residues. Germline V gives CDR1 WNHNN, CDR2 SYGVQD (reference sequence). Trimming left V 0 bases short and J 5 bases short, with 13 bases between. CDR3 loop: CASSESSVGRETQYF. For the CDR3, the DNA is TGCGCCAGCAGTGAGTCGTCCGTAGGGAGGGAGACCCAGTACTTC.

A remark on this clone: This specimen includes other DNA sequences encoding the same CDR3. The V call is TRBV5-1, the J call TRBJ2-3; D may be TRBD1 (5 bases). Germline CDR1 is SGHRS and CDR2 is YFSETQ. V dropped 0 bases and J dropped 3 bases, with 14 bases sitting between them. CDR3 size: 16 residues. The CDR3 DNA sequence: TGCGCCAGCAGCTTGGCCCAGGGTGTCGTTACAGATACGCAGTATTTT. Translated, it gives CASSLAQGVVTDTQYF.

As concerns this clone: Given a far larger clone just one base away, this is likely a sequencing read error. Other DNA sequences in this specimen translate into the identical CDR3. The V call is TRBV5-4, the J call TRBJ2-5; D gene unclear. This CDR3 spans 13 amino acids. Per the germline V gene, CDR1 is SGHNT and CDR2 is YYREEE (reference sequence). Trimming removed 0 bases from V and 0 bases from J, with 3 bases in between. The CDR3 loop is CASSLGYQETQYF. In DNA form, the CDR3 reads TGTGCCAGCAGCTTGGGCTACCAAGAGACCCAGTACTTC.

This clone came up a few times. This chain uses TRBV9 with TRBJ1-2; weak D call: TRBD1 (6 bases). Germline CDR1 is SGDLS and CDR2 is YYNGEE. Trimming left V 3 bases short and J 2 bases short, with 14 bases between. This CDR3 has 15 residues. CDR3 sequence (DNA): TGTGCCAGCAGCGCGGGTCCTGGACAGAACTATGGCTACACCTTC. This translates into CASSAGPGQNYGYTF.

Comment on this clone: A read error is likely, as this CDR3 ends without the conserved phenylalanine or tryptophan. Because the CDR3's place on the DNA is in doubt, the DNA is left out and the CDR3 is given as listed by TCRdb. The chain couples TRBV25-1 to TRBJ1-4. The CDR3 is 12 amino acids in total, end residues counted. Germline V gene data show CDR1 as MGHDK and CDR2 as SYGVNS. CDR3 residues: CASSNNGDPRGS.

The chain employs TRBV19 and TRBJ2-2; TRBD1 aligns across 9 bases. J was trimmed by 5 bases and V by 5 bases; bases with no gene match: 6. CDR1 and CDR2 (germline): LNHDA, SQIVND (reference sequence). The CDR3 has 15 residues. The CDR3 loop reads CASSWTGVFTGELFF. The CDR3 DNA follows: TGTGCCAGTAGTTGGACAGGGGTGTTTACCGGGGAGCTGTTTTTT.

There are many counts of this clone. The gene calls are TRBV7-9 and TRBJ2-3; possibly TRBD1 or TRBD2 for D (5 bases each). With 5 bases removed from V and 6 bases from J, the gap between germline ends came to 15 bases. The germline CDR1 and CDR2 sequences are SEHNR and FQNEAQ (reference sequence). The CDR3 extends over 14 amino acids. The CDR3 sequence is CASSQGPHFDTQYF. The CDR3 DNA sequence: TGTGCCAGCAGCCAGGGACCGCATTTCGATACGCAGTATTTT.

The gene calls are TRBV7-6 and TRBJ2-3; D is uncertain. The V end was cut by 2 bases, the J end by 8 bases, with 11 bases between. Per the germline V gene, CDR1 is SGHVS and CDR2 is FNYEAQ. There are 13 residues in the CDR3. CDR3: CASSLTPRGTQYF. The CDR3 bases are TGTGCCAGCAGCTTAACCCCGCGAGGTACGCAGTATTTT.

For the CDR3, the DNA is TGTGCCAGCAGCCCACAGGGTCCCCTTAACTATGGCTACACCTTC. Translated, it gives CASSPQGPLNYGYTF. The chain has TRBV9 and TRBJ1-2; possible D gene TRBD1, 6 bases. Trimming removed 4 bases at V and 1 base at J, with 14 bases between. The CDR3 sequence is 15 residues long. CDR1 and CDR2 (germline): SGDLS, YYNGEE.

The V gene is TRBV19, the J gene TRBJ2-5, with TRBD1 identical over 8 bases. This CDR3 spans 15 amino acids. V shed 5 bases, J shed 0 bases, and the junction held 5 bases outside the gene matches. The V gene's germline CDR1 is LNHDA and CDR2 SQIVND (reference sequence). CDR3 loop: CASSQRTGYQETQYF. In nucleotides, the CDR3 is TGTGCCAGTAGTCAAAGGACAGGGTACCAAGAGACCCAGTACTTC.

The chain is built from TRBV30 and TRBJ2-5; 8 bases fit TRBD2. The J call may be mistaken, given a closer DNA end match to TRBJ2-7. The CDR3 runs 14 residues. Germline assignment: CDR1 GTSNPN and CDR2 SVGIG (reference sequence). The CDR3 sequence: CAWTPRTSFHEQYF. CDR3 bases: TGTGCCTGGACCCCGCGGACTAGCTTTCACGAGCAGTACTTC.

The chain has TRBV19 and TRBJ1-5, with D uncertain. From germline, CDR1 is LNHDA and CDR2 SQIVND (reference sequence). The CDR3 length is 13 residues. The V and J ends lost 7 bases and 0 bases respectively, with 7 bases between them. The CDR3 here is CASNFNSNQPQHF. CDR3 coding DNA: TGTGCCAGTAATTTTAATAGCAATCAGCCCCAGCATTTT.

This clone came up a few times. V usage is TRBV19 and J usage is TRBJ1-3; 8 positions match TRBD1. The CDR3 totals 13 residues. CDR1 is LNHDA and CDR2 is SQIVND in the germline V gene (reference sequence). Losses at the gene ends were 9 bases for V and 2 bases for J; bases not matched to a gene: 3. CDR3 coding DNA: TGTGCCAGACCGACAGGGGCTGGAAACACCATATATTTT. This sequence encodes CARPTGAGNTIYF.

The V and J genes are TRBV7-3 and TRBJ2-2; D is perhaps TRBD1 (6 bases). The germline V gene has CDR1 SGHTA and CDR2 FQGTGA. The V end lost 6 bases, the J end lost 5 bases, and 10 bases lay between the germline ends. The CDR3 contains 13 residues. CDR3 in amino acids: CASSQGLTGELFF. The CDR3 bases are TGTGCCAGCAGTCAGGGGTTAACCGGGGAGCTGTTTTTT.

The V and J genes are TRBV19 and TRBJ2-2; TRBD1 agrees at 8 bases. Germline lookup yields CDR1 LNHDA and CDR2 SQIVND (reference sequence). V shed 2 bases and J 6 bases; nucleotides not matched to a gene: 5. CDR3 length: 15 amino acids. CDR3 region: CASSIWGQVAGELFF. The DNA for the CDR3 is TGTGCCAGTAGTATATGGGGACAGGTTGCCGGGGAGCTGTTTTTT.

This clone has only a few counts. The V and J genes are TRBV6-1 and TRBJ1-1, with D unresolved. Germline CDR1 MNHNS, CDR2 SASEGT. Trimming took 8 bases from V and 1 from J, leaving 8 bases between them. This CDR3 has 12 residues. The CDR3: CASRERNTEAFF. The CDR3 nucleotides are TGTGCCAGCCGGGAGAGGAACACTGAAGCTTTCTTT.